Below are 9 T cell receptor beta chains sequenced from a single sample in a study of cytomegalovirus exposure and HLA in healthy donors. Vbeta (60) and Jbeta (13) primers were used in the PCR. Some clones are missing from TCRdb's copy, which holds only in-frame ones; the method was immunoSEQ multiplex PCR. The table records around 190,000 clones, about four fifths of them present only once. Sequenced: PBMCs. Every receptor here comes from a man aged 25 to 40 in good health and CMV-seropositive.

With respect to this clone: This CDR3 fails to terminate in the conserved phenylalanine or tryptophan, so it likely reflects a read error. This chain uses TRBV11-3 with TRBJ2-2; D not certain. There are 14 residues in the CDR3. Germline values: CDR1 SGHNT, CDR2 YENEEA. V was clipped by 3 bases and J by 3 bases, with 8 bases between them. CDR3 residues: CASSFRWDTGELFS. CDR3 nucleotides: TGTGCCAGCAGCTTTCGGTGGGACACCGGGGAGCTGTTTTCT.

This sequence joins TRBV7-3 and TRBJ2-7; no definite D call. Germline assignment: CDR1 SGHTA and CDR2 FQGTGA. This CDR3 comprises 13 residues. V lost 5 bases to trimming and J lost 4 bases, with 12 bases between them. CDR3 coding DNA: TGTGCCAGCAGCCCCGGCGTGCGGTACGAGCAGTACTTC. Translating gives CASSPGVRYEQYF.

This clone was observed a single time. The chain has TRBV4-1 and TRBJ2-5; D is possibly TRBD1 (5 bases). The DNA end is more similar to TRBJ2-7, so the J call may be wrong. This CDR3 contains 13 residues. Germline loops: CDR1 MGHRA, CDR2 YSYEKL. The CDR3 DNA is TGCGCCAGCAGCCCGACTCAGGGAAACGAGCAGTACTTC. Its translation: CASSPTQGNEQYF.

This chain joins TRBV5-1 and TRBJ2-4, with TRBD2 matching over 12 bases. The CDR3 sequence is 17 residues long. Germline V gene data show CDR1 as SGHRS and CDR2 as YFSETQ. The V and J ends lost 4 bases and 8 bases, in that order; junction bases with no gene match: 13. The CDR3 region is CASSIGRLAGGRDIQYF. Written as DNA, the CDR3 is TGCGCCAGCAGCATCGGTAGGCTAGCGGGGGGGCGTGACATTCAGTACTTC.

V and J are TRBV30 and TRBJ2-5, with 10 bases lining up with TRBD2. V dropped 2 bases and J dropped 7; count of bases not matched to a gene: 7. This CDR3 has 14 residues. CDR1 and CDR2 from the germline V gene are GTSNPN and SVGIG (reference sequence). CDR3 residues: CAWSPSGSGGTQYF. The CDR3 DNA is TGTGCCTGGAGTCCTAGCGGGAGCGGGGGGACCCAGTACTTC.

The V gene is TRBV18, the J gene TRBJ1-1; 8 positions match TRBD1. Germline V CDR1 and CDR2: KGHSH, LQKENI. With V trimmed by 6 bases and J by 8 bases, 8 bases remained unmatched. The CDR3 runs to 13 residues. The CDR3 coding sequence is TGTGCCAGCTCCCAAACACAGGGGGACGAAGCTTTCTTT. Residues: CASSQTQGDEAFF. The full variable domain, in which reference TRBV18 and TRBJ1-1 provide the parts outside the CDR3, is NAGVMQNPRHLVRRRGQEARLRCSPMKGHSHVYWYRQLPEEGLKFMVYLQKENIIDESGMPKERFSAEFPKEGPSILRIQQVVRGDSAAYFCASSQTQGDEAFFGQGTRLTVV.

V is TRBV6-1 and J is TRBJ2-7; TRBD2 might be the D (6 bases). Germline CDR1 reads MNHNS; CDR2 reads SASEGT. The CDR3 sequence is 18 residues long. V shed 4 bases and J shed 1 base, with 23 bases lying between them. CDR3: CASSALPGLHPRSYEQYF. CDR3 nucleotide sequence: TGTGCCAGCAGTGCCCTCCCGGGACTGCACCCGAGGTCCTACGAGCAGTACTTC.

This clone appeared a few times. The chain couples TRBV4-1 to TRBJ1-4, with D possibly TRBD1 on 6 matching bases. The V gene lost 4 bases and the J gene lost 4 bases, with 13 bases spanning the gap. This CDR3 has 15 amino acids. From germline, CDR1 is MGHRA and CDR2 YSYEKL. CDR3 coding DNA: TGCGCCAGCAGCCGAGGAACAGGGCTTAATGAAAAACTGTTTTTT. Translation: CASSRGTGLNEKLFF.

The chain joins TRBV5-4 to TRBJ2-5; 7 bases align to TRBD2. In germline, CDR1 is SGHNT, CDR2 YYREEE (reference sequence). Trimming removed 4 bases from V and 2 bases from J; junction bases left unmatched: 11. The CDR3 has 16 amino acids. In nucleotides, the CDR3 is TGTGCCAGCAGCCCCCGGGGTGGTAGCGGGCAAGAGACCCAGTACTTC. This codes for CASSPRGGSGQETQYF.